These T cell receptor beta chains were read from a single sample in a study of blood T cell repertoires in COVID-19. Libraries were prepared by immunoSEQ multiplex PCR; TCRdb keeps only in-frame clonotypes and omits some of them. Among some 60,000 clones listed, roughly 88% were seen once. The sample comprised peripheral blood. The receptor source for this set is a man in his 60s with acute or convalescent COVID-19. Each CDR3 is given without its conserved first and last residue. Fields, in order: CDR3 protein, clone size, J gene, V gene. Not all rows give a size; the values are once, few, many and, for expanded clones, a class.

ASSLARSQGIGQNTEAF NA TRBJ1-1 TRBV5-6
ASSSRGNHNEQF NA TRBJ2-1 TRBV11-1
ASSLALGDEQF once TRBJ2-1 TRBV5-1
ASSTTGGGYT NA TRBJ1-2 TRBV2
ASSLGQGYYNSPLH NA TRBJ1-6 TRBV5-1
ATQTPTELGETQY once TRBJ2-5 TRBV10-2
AWSAAETQY NA TRBJ2-5 TRBV30
ASSEFGGSSTDTQY NA TRBJ2-3 TRBV6-1
ASVAGNSYTGELF NA TRBJ2-2 TRBV28
ASSLGRGSRNTIY once TRBJ1-3 TRBV7-9
ASSATGTTNEKLF NA TRBJ1-4 TRBV5-1
ASSEWGGQGYNEQF few TRBJ2-1 TRBV6-1
ASSRTGNEKLF NA TRBJ1-4 TRBV18
ACPRGTSGFTGELF NA TRBJ2-2 TRBV30
ASSQDRMGQGGGNTIY NA TRBJ1-3 TRBV4-1
ASSRTTLIWNLSTDTQY NA TRBJ2-3 TRBV6-2/TRBV6-3
ATSREDRVNT NA TRBJ1-2 TRBV15
ATSDRKPGLGRSYNEQF NA TRBJ2-1 TRBV24-1
ASSLGAGRPGGGELF NA TRBJ2-2 TRBV5-4
ASSLGTGAYEQY NA TRBJ2-7 TRBV28
ASSSTSLGGTIY NA TRBJ1-3 TRBV5-1
ASSLSGPRGTEAF NA TRBJ1-1 TRBV5-8
ASSLYRVQETQY NA TRBJ2-5 TRBV5-1
ASSLGLAGGPYNEQF NA TRBJ2-1 TRBV7-3
ASSPQGTSKSYNEQF once TRBJ2-1 TRBV18
ATKVGQGRHEQF NA TRBJ2-1 TRBV15
ASTPIASGNTIY NA TRBJ1-3 TRBV28
ASSLQEGLGGYT NA TRBJ1-2 TRBV7-2
ASSRDRVGGYT NA TRBJ1-2 TRBV3-1/TRBV3-2
ASSPGSPSYNEQF NA TRBJ2-1 TRBV18
ASSRTSENTGELF NA TRBJ2-2 TRBV5-4
ASSQTGATNEKLF NA TRBJ1-4 TRBV7-7
ASSRKGRGRWDEQY once TRBJ2-7 TRBV19
AMKGAGELF NA TRBJ2-2 TRBV10-3
SVDGGTPNEQY NA TRBJ2-7 TRBV29-1
AWITRQDRGFHYSNQPQH once TRBJ1-5 TRBV30
ASSLLAGGTDTQY once TRBJ2-3 TRBV5-6
ASSIQGNGGSEAF NA TRBJ1-1 TRBV5-1
ASSFEASYGYT NA TRBJ1-2 TRBV5-1
ASSFSGRSTDTQY NA TRBJ2-3 TRBV27
ASSTPAEANTGELF NA TRBJ2-2 TRBV19
ASSEGGRQPQH NA TRBJ1-5 TRBV5-1
ASSPRQGREAF NA TRBJ1-1 TRBV27
AWSTAEGTQY NA TRBJ2-5 TRBV30
ASSQGASGVAKNIQY NA TRBJ2-4 TRBV28
ASSAEPTGGSEKLF NA TRBJ1-4 TRBV5-4
ASSQGQRGYT NA TRBJ1-2 TRBV4-2
ASSLSGASSGNTIY once TRBJ1-3 TRBV5-1
ATSREGGATQY NA TRBJ2-5 TRBV15
SGAHNEQF few TRBJ2-1 TRBV29-1
ASSLPTGTGGETQY NA TRBJ2-5 TRBV5-1